The T cell receptor beta chain described here comes from a study of beta chain features in type 1 diabetes. Worth noting for this clone: What it recognizes is unknown.

Between the trimmed V and J ends, which lost 5 bases and 5 bases, there was a span of 13 bases. The CDR3 spans 13 residues. Germline V gene sequence: CDR1 KGHSH, CDR2 LQKENI. Study findings and constraints: Patients with type 1 diabetes carried fewer insertions and had more deletions at their VDJ junctions. Moderately but significantly shorter TCRB CDR3s were found in Type 1 diabetes patients in all four CD4+ subsets. It was among patients, rather than healthy donors, that naive, central memory and Treg TCRB repertoires appeared more similar.

Sequencing targeted expressed TCRB transcripts, as all isolated RNA had been reverse transcribed. Measured with immunoSEQ multiplex PCR; TCRdb has only the in-frame clones, and not every one. The sample holds under 850,000 clones, about an eighth seen once. Sample: naive CD4+ T cells from blood. This sequence joins TRBV18 and TRBJ2-7; D perhaps matches TRBD1 (6 bases). The TCR sequence derives from a man between 18 and 29 years old with type 1 diabetes. The CDR3, as DNA: TGTGCCAGCTCAGCGAAGGGGGACAACGAGCAGTACTTC. This codes for CASSAKGDNEQYF.